This entry concerns a single T cell receptor (beta chain). These data come from a study of blood T cell repertoires in COVID-19. On the study more broadly: PBMCs, B-cell-depleted T cells, or T cells were the source of the cDNA or gDNA that made up the material.

Trimming at V came to 10 bases and at J to 8 bases, leaving 7 bases not matched to a gene. The CDR3 consists of 12 residues. Authors' data handling: Researchers report that nucleated cell counts were estimated from reference gene primer amplification. Assay: immunoSEQ multiplex PCR; the TCRdb copy retains only in-frame clones and omits some. V, J and clone size derive from that table, while D and trimming were established from the DNA sequence. Of 400,000 to 450,000 clones in the sample, roughly 89% were seen once. The chain combines TRBV12-3 or TRBV12-4 with TRBJ2-2, with 7 bases matching TRBD1. Input material: peripheral blood. This TCR came from a man aged 18-30 years with COVID-19, enrolled during active disease. The CDR3 DNA is TGTGCCACCCTAAGGGGGCCTGGGGAGCTGTTTTTT. Translated, it gives CATLRGPGELFF.